This entry is about one T cell receptor (beta chain). This entry comes from a study of cytomegalovirus exposure and HLA in healthy donors. The PCR used 60 Vbeta and 13 Jbeta primers. Assay used: immunoSEQ multiplex PCR; TCRdb lists only in-frame clones, some missing. The data show roughly 180,000 clones, 82% seen once. This TCR was recovered from a man aged 40-49 years in good health and CMV-seronegative. Source material: PBMCs.

The CDR3 protein is CASSRDRGQTGELFF. For the CDR3, the DNA is TGTGCCAGCAGCAGGGACAGGGGGCAAACCGGGGAGCTGTTTTTT. The chain links TRBV7-2 to TRBJ2-2, with TRBD1 identical over 12 bases. This CDR3 is built from 15 residues. Germline CDR1 SGHTA, CDR2 FQGNSA. V lost 5 bases to trimming and J lost 5 bases; unmatched junction nucleotides: 3.